This TCR beta chain is from a study of cytomegalovirus exposure and HLA in healthy donors (dated by TCRdb to about 2017). Notes on the research overall: According to an earlier analysis of 550 to 750 of the donors, about 179 million T cells yielded 100 million or so unique TCR beta sequences and about 280 Gb of sequence data. About 300 gigabases of sequencing data and 80 million or so unique TCR sequences were included in an early release covering about 700 HLA-typed donors. Among the roughly 410 genotyped donors, 75% to 90% belonged to the genetic ancestry cluster associated with self-reported Caucasian donors. The aim of the study was to test whether cataloging public T cell receptors could identify signatures of past pathogen exposure. Using immunosequencing, the study profiled T cell repertoires from about 650 subjects and related those repertoires to cytomegalovirus serostatus. Along with the approximately 700-subject first cohort, a separate validation cohort of about 110 different subjects was used. To predict cytomegalovirus infection status, the study combined high-throughput TCR immunosequencing, statistical association of individual TCRs with disease status, and machine learning. In a later analysis, previously published TCR beta repertoires from several hundred donors were re-analyzed and high-resolution HLA genotyping was added so that TCR occurrence patterns could be studied. Rather than drawing on any new phenotypic data, the later analysis identified candidate immune exposures from TCR beta sequences and the way those sequences occurred across donors. An earlier analysis of more than 450 of the donors used high-throughput TCR beta sequencing to judge whether each TCR beta V gene segment behaved as functional or pseudogenic. Donor age, sex, ethnicity and CMV serostatus were collected together with the repertoire data. A later genetic analysis took genome-wide SNP genotypes for 398 of the 666 donors and used that subset as a discovery cohort. Every discovery cohort repertoire had been produced on one sequencing platform. HLA typing included class I and class II loci at four-digit resolution. The number of typed donors differed by locus: about 620-640 for A, B, C, DRB1 and DQB1; approximately 520 for DQA1; some 610 for DPA1; and about 450 for DPB1. Roughly 5 DR-DQ haplotypes were handled as single units for association and clustering, since linkage in the cohort was strong. On average, roughly 240,000 unique TCR beta nucleotide sequences were sequenced per donor among some 430 genotyped donors of the cohort, with 15% to 20% of those sequences being non-productive.

The library was produced with the immunoSEQ multiplex PCR assay. For the multiplex PCR, a mixture combining 60 forward primers for TCR Vbeta segments and 13 reverse primers for TCR Jbeta segments was used. The CDR3 region of rearranged TCR beta genes was amplified from genomic DNA with a multiplex PCR assay. The Illumina HiSeq System was used to sequence the amplified TCR beta libraries as 87-base-pair reads. In the authors' own workflow: Across the 670 or so repertoires, a later analysis counted tens of millions of unique TCR beta chains, 9.5 million to 13 million of which were shared by at least two donors. Raw reads were error-corrected and collapsed into unique sequences with a nearest-neighbor algorithm that merged closely related sequences to remove PCR and sequencing errors. CDR3 sequences were aligned to IMGT reference sequences to assign V, D and J gene segments. Each retained sequence needed at least a six-nucleotide match to both a V gene segment and a J gene segment. Rearrangements were classified as productive when the CDR3 lacked stop codons and remained in frame with V and J, and all other rearrangements were classified as non-productive. CDR3 was defined according to IMGT convention as the region running from the second conserved V-encoded cysteine to the conserved J-encoded phenylalanine. In an earlier analysis of approximately 590 of the donors, sequences lacking an unambiguous match to a single V gene segment were excluded. An earlier analysis of almost 600 of the donors classified V segments as functional when productive rearrangements were above 56.7% and as segregating when the standard deviation between donors was above 5%. A statistical classification framework was developed to diagnose cytomegalovirus status using the catalog of TCR beta chain sequences. V and J gene assignment, in a later analysis, came from comparing TCR nucleotide sequences with IMGT/GENE-DB human TR gene sequences. In a later analysis, CDR3 sequences and most-parsimonious VDJ recombination scenarios were assigned using the TCRdist pipeline. In a later analysis, every TCR beta chain was defined by the combination of its CDR3 amino acid sequence and its V-gene family, and reads without a unique V-gene family were dropped. As a way to deal with suspected cross-contamination and a sequencing artifact, a later analysis dropped under 600 nucleotide sequences that were highly shared and had low generation probability. A later analysis calculated a clonal expansion index for each public chain from normalized within-repertoire ranks of inferred template counts. Generation probabilities in a later analysis came from a VDJ recombination model fitted to out-of-frame rearrangements, and those results were checked against IGoR. Hypergeometric tests were used in a later analysis to score TCR-TCR, TCR-HLA and TCR-CMV co-occurrence, with a repertoire-size bias correction applied to the TCR pairs. To estimate false discovery rates, a later analysis permuted the HLA or CMV assignments 20 times. In a later analysis, co-occurring TCRs were grouped using DBSCAN, with TCRdist sequence similarity added in when clustering inside HLA-allele-positive subsets. Repertoires with fewer than 30,000 or more than 120,000 public chains were left out of co-occurrence clustering, as were four to six repertoires with anomalous nucleotide sharing. The table was pulled from immuneACCESS by TCRdb, which kept in-frame rearrangements only. Such tables lose some clones; where checked, under half of the loss comes from unresolved V genes, and the rest has no known cause. V, J and clone size are taken as reported in that table, and D and trimming were inferred from the DNA itself. This sample holds approximately 170,000 clones; roughly three quarters were observed only once. The ten largest clonotypes hold approximately 6.8% of the sample.

General conclusions and limits of the study: Most TCR sequences were seen in very few donors, while some public TCRs were found in many individuals. Roughly uniform sequencing depth across donors was assumed in presence/absence analyses, although this assumption may not hold. The cohort was sequenced for TCR beta chains only, and without alpha or paired-chain data the features that could be detected were limited. Broadly in line with IMGT annotations, most TCR beta V segments showed up in productive rearrangements about 87% or about 30% of the time in an earlier analysis of approximately 600 of the donors. A later analysis associated about 17,000 TCR beta sequences with specific HLA alleles at a false discovery rate of 0.05. The classifier was reported to diagnose cytomegalovirus status with high specificity and sensitivity in both the original cohort and the validation cohort. A total of 150 to 200 TCR beta chains were listed by the study as associated with cytomegalovirus. Because the 87-base-pair reads could not distinguish some IMGT-functional V segments, including TRBV6-2 and TRBV6-3, those segments were excluded. When HLA alleles, especially DR and DQ, strongly co-occurred, TCR associations were difficult to assign to individual alleles. Because some donors lacked HLA typing at each locus, the association tests relied only on the typed subset. The only immune exposure information available for the cohort was CMV serostatus. In a later analysis, several top co-occurrence clusters were reported to appear linked to parvovirus B19, influenza, CMV and Epstein-Barr virus. A later analysis found that TCR association rates varied across HLA loci, with DRB1 alleles showing the most associated TCRs and HLA-C alleles the fewest. V-gene and J-gene trimming of TCR beta chains was associated with a missense DCLRE1C variant in a later genetic analysis, and the association was replicated in an independent cohort. In vitro tests confirmed that a few of the cytomegalovirus-associated TCR beta chains recognize cytomegalovirus antigens. Compared with the roughly 670-donor mean, donors in an Asian-associated ancestry cluster had fewer N-insertions in productive TCRs, according to a later genetic analysis. A later analysis found that most CMV-associated TCR beta chains appeared HLA-restricted, with HLA associations seemingly driven largely by CMV exposure. The earlier analysis of some 560 of the donors excluded approximately 15 rarely observed V segments, including chromosome 9 orphons, because counts were too low. A further reported finding was that TCR beta sequences accurately predicted the HLA-A and HLA-B alleles for most subjects in the first cohort. According to the authors, the approach could potentially be generalized to other disease states and immunological phenotypes. In a later analysis, HLA-associated TCR beta chains were found to be more clonally expanded and to have lower generation probabilities than equally common non-associated chains. A group of highly shared sequence variants was considered likely to be a technical artifact of the sequencing pipeline. Correlated functional status among segregating V segments might reflect linkage disequilibrium, but an unknown experimental factor could not be ruled out.

As encoded in the germline V gene, CDR1 is SGHTA while CDR2 is FQGNSA. Taken from cysteine to phenylalanine, the CDR3 has 14 residues. Only the CDR3 region is kept as DNA, spanning 42 bases read in frame from base 1. At the junction V is shortened by 6 bases and J by 2 bases; bases outside the gene matches: 3. The cohort consisted of hundreds of healthy bone marrow donors. All cohort members were sampled while nominally healthy, although unrecorded immune exposures were likely present. The donor tested CMV seropositive, placing the donor among the 250 to 350 seropositive members of the cohort. A peripheral blood sample was collected from each donor, and TCR beta sequencing was performed on peripheral blood mononuclear cells. Genomic DNA extraction from the blood cell samples was performed with the Qiagen DNeasy Blood Extraction Kit. Comments on this clone: The antigen this receptor binds is unknown. No much larger clone is present one base from it, and per-base qualities are unavailable.

The specimen sequenced was PBMCs. The sequence came from a woman between 40 and 55 years old in good health and CMV-seropositive. Here the chain combines TRBV7-2 and TRBJ1-2; 10 middle bases align to TRBD1. CDR3 loop: CASRPGQGNYGYTF. The DNA sequence follows: TGTGCCAGCAGGCCGGGACAGGGGAACTATGGCTACACCTTC.